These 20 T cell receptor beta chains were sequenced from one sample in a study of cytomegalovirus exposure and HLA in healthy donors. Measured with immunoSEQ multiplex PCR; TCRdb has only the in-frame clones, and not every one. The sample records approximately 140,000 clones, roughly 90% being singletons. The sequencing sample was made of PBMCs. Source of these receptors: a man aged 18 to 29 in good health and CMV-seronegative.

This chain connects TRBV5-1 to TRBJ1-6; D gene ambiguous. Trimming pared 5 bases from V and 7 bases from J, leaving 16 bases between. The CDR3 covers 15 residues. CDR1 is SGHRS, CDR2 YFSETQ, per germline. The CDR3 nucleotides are TGCGCCAGCAGTCCGAACGGGGTAGGGAATTCACCCCTCCACTTT. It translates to CASSPNGVGNSPLHF.

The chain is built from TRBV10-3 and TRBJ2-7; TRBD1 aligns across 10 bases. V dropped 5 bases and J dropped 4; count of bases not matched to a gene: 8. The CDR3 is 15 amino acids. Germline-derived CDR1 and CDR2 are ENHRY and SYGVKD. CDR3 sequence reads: CAISTGTGDDYEQYF. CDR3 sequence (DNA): TGTGCCATCAGTACCGGGACAGGGGATGATTACGAGCAGTACTTC.

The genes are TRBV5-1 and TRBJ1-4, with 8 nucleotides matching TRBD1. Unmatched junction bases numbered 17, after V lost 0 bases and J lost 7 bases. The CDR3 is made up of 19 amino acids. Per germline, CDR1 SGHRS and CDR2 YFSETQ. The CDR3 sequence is CASSLAPPAAGGFGEKLFF. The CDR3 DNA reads TGCGCCAGCAGCTTGGCCCCCCCGGCGGCAGGGGGCTTCGGTGAAAAACTGTTTTTT.

CDR3 sequence reads: CASSFVGAGTEAFF. Here the CDR3 DNA reads TGTGCCAGCAGTTTTGTGGGGGCGGGCACTGAAGCTTTCTTT. This chain uses TRBV27 with TRBJ1-1; D is possibly TRBD1 (6 bases). This CDR3 spans 14 amino acids. Germline V gene lookup returns CDR1 MNHEY and CDR2 SMNVEV (reference sequence). V dropped 3 bases and J dropped 4 bases, with 12 bases sitting between them.

CDR3 residues: CASSELIAGGNNEQFF. The DNA for the CDR3 is TGTGCCAGCAGTGAGTTGATAGCGGGGGGCAATAATGAGCAGTTCTTC. V is TRBV25-1 and J is TRBJ2-1; 10 bases map to TRBD2. Losses at the gene ends were 3 bases for V and 7 bases for J; bases not matched to a gene: 9. The CDR3 has 16 amino acids. Germline CDR1 and CDR2: MGHDK and SYGVNS.

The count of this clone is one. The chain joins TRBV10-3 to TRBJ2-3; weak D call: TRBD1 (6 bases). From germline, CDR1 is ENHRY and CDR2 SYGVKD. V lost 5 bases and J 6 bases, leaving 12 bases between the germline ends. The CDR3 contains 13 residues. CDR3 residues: CAISPTGIDTQYF. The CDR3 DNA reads TGTGCCATCAGTCCTACAGGGATTGATACGCAGTATTTT.

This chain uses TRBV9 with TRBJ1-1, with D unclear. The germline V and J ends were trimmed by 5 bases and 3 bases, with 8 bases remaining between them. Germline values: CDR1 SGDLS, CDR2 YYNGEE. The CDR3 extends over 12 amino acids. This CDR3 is CASRLLDTEAFF. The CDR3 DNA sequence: TGTGCCAGCAGACTACTGGACACTGAAGCTTTCTTT.

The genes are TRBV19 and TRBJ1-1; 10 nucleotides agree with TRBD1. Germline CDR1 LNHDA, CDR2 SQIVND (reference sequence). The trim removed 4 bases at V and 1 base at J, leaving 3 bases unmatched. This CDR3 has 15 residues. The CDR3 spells CASSRQGAENTEAFF. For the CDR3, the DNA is TGTGCCAGTAGTAGACAGGGGGCAGAGAACACTGAAGCTTTCTTT. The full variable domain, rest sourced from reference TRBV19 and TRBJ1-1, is DGGITQSPKYLFRKEGQNVTLSCEQNLNHDAMYWYRQDPGQGLRLIYYSQIVNDFQKGDIAEGYSVSREKKESFPLTVTSAQKNPTAFYLCASSRQGAENTEAFFGQGTRLTVV.

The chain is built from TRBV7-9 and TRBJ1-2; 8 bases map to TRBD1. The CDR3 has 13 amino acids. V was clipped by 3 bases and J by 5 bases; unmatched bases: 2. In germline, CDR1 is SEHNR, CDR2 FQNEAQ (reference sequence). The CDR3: CASSLTGDYGYTF. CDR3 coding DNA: TGTGCCAGCAGCTTGACAGGGGATTATGGCTACACCTTC.

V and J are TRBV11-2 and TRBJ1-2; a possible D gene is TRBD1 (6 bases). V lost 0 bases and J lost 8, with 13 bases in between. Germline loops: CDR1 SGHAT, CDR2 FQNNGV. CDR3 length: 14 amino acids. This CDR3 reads CASSLEILGAGYTF. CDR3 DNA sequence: TGTGCCAGCAGCTTAGAGATTTTGGGGGCAGGCTACACCTTC.

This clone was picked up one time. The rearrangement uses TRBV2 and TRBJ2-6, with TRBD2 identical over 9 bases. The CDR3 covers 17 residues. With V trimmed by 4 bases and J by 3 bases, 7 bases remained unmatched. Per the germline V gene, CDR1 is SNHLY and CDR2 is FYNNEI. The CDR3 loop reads CASSGCGGAVGANVLTF. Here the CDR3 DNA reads TGTGCCAGCAGTGGGTGCGGGGGGGCGGTTGGGGCCAACGTCCTGACTTTC.

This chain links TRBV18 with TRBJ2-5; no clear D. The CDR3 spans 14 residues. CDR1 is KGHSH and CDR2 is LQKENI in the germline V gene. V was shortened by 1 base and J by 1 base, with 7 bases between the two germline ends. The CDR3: CASSPRGSQETQYF. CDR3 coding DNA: TGTGCCAGCTCACCACGAGGCAGCCAAGAGACCCAGTACTTC.

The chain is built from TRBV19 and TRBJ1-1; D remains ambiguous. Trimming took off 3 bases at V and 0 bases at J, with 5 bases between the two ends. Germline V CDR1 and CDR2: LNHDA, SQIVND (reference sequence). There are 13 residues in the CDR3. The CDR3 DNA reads TGTGCCAGTAGTATCCAGGTGAACACTGAAGCTTTCTTT. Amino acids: CASSIQVNTEAFF.

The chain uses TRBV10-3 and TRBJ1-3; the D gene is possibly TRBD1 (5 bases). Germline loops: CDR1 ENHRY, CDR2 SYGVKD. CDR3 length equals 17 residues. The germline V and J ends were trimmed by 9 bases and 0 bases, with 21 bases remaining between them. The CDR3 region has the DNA TGTGCCATTGGGGGAGGATACAGGAACCCCTCTGGAAACACCATATATTTT. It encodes CAIGGGYRNPSGNTIYF.

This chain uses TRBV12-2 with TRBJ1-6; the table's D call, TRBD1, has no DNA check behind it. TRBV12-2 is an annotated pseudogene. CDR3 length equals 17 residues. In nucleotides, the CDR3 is TGTGCAAGTCGCTTAGTTGACTTCGGACAGGGGGGTTCACCCCTCCACTTT. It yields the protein CASRLVDFGQGGSPLHF.

The CDR3 coding sequence is TGTGCCAGTAGTGGTCGTAGCGGGGCCCCCTACGAGCAGTACTTC. Residues: CASSGRSGAPYEQYF. The gene calls are TRBV19 and TRBJ2-7; the match to TRBD2 covers 8 bases. The CDR3 loop spans 15 amino acids. Germline V lookup: CDR1 LNHDA, CDR2 SQIVND (reference sequence). After removal of 5 bases from V and 2 bases from J, the junction contained 8 bases not matched to a gene.

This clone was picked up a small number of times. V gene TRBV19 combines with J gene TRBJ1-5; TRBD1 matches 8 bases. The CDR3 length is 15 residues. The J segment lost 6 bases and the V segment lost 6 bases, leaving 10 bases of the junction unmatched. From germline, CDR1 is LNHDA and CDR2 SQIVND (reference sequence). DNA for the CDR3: TGTGCCAGTAGCCAAGGGGCAGGGGGCGGTCAGCCCCAGCATTTT. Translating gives CASSQGAGGGQPQHF. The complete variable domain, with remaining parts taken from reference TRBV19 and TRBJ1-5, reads DGGITQSPKYLFRKEGQNVTLSCEQNLNHDAMYWYRQDPGQGLRLIYYSQIVNDFQKGDIAEGYSVSREKKESFPLTVTSAQKNPTAFYLCASSQGAGGGQPQHFGDGTRLSIL.

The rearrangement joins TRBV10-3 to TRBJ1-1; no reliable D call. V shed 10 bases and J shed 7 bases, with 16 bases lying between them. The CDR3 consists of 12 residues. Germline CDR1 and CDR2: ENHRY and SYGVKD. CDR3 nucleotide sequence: TGTGCCACCAAAACACCCACAGATGAAGCTTTCTTT. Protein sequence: CATKTPTDEAFF.

As DNA, the CDR3 is TGTGCCAGCAGGCCGGTTGCTACCTACGAGCAGTACTTC. As protein: CASRPVATYEQYF. The chain carries TRBV6-5 and TRBJ2-7; D gene unclear. Germline values: CDR1 MNHEY, CDR2 SVGAGI. The CDR3 loop spans 13 amino acids. Trimming cost V 6 bases and J 2 bases, with 11 bases left between them.

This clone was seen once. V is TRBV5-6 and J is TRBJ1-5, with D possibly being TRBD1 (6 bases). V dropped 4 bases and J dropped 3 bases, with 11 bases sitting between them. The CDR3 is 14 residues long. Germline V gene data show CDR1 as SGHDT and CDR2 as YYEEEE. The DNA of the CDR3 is TGTGCCAGCAGCGTAGCGGGGGCCAATCAGCCCCAGCATTTT. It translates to CASSVAGANQPQHF.